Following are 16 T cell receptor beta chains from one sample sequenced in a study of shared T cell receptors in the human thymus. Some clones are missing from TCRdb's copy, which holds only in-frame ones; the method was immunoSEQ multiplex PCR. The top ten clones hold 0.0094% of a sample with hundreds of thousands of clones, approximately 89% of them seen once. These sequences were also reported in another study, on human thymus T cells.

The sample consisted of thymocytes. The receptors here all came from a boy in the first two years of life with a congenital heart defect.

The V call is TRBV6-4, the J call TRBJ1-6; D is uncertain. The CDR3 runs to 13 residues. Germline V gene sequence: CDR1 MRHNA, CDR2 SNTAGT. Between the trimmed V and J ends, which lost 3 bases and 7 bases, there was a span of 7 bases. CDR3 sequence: CASSEFPNSPLHF. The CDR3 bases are TGTGCCAGCAGTGAATTCCCAAATTCACCCCTCCACTTT.

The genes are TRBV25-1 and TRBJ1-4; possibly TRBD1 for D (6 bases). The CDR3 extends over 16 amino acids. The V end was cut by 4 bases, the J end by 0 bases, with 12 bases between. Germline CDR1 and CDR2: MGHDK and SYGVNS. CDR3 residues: CASSATGRATNEKLFF. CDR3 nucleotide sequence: TGTGCCAGCAGTGCAACAGGGCGTGCAACTAATGAAAAACTGTTTTTT.

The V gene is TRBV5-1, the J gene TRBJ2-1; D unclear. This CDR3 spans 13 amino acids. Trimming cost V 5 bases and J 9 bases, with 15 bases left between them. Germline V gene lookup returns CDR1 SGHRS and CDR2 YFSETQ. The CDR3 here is CASRPMPGGEQFF. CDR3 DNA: TGCGCCAGCAGACCCATGCCGGGTGGTGAGCAGTTCTTC.

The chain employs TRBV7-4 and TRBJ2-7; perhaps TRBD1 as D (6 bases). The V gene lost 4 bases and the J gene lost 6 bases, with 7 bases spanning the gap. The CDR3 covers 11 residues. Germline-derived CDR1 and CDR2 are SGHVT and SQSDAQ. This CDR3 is CASSCRGEQYF. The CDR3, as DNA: TGTGCCAGCAGCTGCAGGGGCGAGCAGTACTTC.

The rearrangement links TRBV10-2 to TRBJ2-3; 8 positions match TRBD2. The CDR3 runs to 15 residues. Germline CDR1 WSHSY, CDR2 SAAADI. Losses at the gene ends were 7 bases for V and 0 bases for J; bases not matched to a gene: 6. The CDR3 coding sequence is TGCGCCAGCATGGGGGAGCGGGGGAGCACAGATACGCAGTATTTT. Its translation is CASMGERGSTDTQYF.

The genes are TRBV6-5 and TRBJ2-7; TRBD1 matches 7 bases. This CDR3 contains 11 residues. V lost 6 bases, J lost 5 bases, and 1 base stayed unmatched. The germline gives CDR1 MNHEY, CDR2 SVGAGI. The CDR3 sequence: CASRGTDEQYF. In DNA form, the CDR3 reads TGTGCCAGCAGGGGGACAGACGAGCAGTACTTC.

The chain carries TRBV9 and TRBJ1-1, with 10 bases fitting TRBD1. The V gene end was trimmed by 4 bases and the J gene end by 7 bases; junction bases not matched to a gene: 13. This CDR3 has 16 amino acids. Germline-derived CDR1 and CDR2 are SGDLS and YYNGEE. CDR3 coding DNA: TGTGCCAGCAGCCTCCTTCTCCCGGGACAGGGGATTGAAGCTTTCTTT. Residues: CASSLLLPGQGIEAFF.

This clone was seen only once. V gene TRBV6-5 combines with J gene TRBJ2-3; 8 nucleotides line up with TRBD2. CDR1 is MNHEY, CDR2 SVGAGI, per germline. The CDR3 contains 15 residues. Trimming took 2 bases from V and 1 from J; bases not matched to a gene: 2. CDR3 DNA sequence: TGTGCCAGCAGTTACCGGCGGGGGGGCACAGATACGCAGTATTTT. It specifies CASSYRRGGTDTQYF.

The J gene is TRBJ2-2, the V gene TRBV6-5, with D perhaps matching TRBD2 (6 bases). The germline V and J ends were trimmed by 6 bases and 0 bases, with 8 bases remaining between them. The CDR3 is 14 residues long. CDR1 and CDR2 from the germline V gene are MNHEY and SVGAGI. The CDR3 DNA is TGTGCCAGCAGAAGCGGGTCGAACACCGGGGAGCTGTTTTTT. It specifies CASRSGSNTGELFF.

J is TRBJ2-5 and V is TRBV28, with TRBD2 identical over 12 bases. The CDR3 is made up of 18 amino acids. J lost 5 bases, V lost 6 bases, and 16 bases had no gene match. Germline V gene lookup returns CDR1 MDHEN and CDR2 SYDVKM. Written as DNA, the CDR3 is TGTGCCAGCAGGGACTACCCTAGCGGGAGGGCCTTCGATGAGACCCAGTACTTC. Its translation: CASRDYPSGRAFDETQYF.

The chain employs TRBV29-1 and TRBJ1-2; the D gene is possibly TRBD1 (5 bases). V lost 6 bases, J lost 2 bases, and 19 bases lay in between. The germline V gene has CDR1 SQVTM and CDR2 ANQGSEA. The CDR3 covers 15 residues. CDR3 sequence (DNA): TGCAGCGTGGGGGGATGGACGGAGCCGAACTATGGCTACACCTTC. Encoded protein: CSVGGWTEPNYGYTF.

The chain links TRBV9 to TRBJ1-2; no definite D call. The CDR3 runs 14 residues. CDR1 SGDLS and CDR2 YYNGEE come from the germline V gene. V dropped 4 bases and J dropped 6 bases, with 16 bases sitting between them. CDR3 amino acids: CASSLVGGRDGYTF. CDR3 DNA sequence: TGTGCCAGCAGCCTGGTGGGAGGGAGAGATGGCTACACCTTC. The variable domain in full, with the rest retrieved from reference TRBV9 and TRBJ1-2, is DSGVTQTPKHLITATGQRVTLRCSPRSGDLSVYWYQQSLDQGLQFLIQYYNGEERAKGNILERFSAQQFPDLHSELNLSSLELGDSALYFCASSLVGGRDGYTFGSGTRLTVV.

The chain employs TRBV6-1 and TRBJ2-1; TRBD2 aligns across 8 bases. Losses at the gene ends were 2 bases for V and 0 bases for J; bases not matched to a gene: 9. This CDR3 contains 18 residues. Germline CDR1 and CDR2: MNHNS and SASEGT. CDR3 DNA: TGTGCCAGCAGTGAATTGGATAGCGGGGTCAGCTCCTACAATGAGCAGTTCTTC. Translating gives CASSELDSGVSSYNEQFF.

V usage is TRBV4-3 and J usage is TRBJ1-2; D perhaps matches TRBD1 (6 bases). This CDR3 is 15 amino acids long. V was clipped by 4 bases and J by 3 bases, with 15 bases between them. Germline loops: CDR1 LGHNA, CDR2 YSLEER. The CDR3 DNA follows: TGCGCCAGCAGCCCCCAGAGGGCAGGGGACTATGGCTACACCTTC. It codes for CASSPQRAGDYGYTF.

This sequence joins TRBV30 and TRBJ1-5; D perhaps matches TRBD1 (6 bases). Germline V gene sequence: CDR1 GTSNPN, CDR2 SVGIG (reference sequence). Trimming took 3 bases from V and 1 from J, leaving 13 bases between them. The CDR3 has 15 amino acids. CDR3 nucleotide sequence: TGTGCCTGGAGGAGTAGGGGGGGGAGCAATCAGCCCCAGCATTTT. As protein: CAWRSRGGSNQPQHF.

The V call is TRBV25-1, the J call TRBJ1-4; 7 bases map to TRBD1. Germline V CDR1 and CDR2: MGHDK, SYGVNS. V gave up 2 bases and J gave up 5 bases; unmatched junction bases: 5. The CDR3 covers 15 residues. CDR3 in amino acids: CASSENNRGNEKLFF. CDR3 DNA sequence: TGTGCCAGCAGTGAAAATAACAGGGGAAATGAAAAACTGTTTTTT.